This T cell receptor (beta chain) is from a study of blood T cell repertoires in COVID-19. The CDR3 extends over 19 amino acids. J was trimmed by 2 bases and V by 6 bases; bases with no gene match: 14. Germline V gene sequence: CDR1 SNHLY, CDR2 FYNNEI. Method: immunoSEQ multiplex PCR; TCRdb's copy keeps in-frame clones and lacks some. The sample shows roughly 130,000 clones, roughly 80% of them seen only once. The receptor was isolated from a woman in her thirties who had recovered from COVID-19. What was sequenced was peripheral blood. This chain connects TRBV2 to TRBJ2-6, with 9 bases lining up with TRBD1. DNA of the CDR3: TGTGCCAGCAGGGAGACAGGGGGATTCCGAAGTACTGGGGCCAACGTCCTGACTTTC. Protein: CASRETGGFRSTGANVLTF.